These T cell receptor beta chains were read from a single sample in a study of blood T cell repertoires in COVID-19. Measured with immunoSEQ multiplex PCR; TCRdb has only the in-frame clones, and not every one. The repertoire holds 300,000 to 500,000 clones, with 88% as singletons. The sequenced material came from PBMCs or T cells enriched from blood (not recorded which). The receptors derive from a woman aged 25 to 39 with acute COVID-19. Each CDR3 is given with its conserved first and last residue. Fields, in order: V gene, J gene, D gene, clone size, CDR3 protein, CDR3 DNA. A D gene is named only where the DNA matches it firmly. Part of the rows lack a size; the others show once, few, many or a class for expanded clones.

v_gene: TRBV10-3
j_gene: TRBJ2-1
d_gene: .
abundance: .
CDR3aa: CAISDRPASNEQFF
CDR3nt: TGTGCCATCAGTGACAGGCCAGCTTCCAATGAGCAGTTCTTC

v_gene: TRBV9
j_gene: TRBJ1-4
d_gene: .
abundance: .
CDR3aa: CASSVVEMDSVATNEKLFF
CDR3nt: TGTGCCAGCAGCGTAGTGGAAATGGACAGCGTTGCAACTAATGAAAAACTGTTTTTT

v_gene: TRBV7-2
j_gene: TRBJ1-4
d_gene: .
abundance: .
CDR3aa: CASSFAAVATNEKLFF
CDR3nt: TGTGCCAGCAGCTTTGCCGCGGTAGCAACTAATGAAAAACTGTTTTTT

v_gene: TRBV27
j_gene: TRBJ1-6
d_gene: TRBD1
abundance: .
CDR3aa: CASSRKQGARNSPLHF
CDR3nt: TGTGCCAGCTCACGGAAACAGGGGGCTAGGAATTCACCCCTCCACTTT

v_gene: TRBV25-1
j_gene: TRBJ1-2
d_gene: TRBD1
abundance: .
CDR3aa: CASSSLPGQGGPYGYTF
CDR3nt: TGTGCCAGCAGTTCCCTCCCCGGACAGGGGGGTCCCTATGGCTACACCTTC

v_gene: TRBV7-2
j_gene: TRBJ1-3
d_gene: .
abundance: .
CDR3aa: CASSLWGLGNTIYF
CDR3nt: TGTGCCAGCAGCTTATGGGGGCTTGGAAACACCATATATTTT

v_gene: TRBV7-8
j_gene: TRBJ2-1
d_gene: TRBD2
abundance: .
CDR3aa: CASSRAGLAAYNEQFF
CDR3nt: TGTGCCAGCAGCCGGGCGGGACTAGCGGCCTACAATGAGCAGTTCTTC

v_gene: TRBV2
j_gene: TRBJ1-1
d_gene: TRBD1
abundance: .
CDR3aa: CASRTDRGPILNTEAFF
CDR3nt: TGTGCCAGCAGAACCGACAGGGGGCCTATCTTGAACACTGAAGCTTTCTTT

v_gene: TRBV10-1
j_gene: TRBJ2-1
d_gene: TRBD2
abundance: .
CDR3aa: CASGPASGEFYNEQFF
CDR3nt: TGCGCCAGCGGCCCGGCTAGCGGGGAATTCTACAATGAGCAGTTCTTC

v_gene: TRBV7-9
j_gene: TRBJ1-3
d_gene: TRBD1
abundance: once
CDR3aa: CASSAGQGTGNTIYF
CDR3nt: TGTGCCAGCAGCGCAGGACAGGGGACTGGAAACACCATATATTTT

v_gene: TRBV24-1
j_gene: TRBJ1-2
d_gene: .
abundance: .
CDR3aa: CATSDRGGQRGYTF
CDR3nt: TGTGCCACCAGTGATAGGGGTGGACAACGGGGCTACACCTTC

v_gene: TRBV6-1
j_gene: TRBJ1-1
d_gene: .
abundance: .
CDR3aa: CASSERRPEAGAFF
CDR3nt: TGTGCCAGCAGTGAGCGACGACCTGAAGCGGGAGCTTTCTTT

v_gene: TRBV9
j_gene: TRBJ1-3
d_gene: .
abundance: .
CDR3aa: CASSVVGANGNTIYF
CDR3nt: TGTGCCAGCAGCGTAGTTGGGGCCAATGGAAACACCATATATTTT

v_gene: TRBV7-2
j_gene: TRBJ1-2
d_gene: TRBD1
abundance: .
CDR3aa: CASSARQGAGGSGYGYTF
CDR3nt: TGTGCCAGCAGCGCAAGACAGGGAGCGGGGGGTTCGGGCTATGGCTACACCTTC

v_gene: TRBV27
j_gene: TRBJ2-1
d_gene: .
abundance: .
CDR3aa: CASSFESSYNEQFF
CDR3nt: TGTGCCAGCAGTTTTGAGAGCTCCTACAATGAGCAGTTCTTC

v_gene: TRBV9
j_gene: TRBJ2-5
d_gene: TRBD2
abundance: .
CDR3aa: CASSVDQGGETQYF
CDR3nt: TGTGCCAGCAGCGTAGACCAGGGAGGGGAGACCCAGTACTTC

v_gene: TRBV5-5
j_gene: TRBJ2-7
d_gene: TRBD2
abundance: .
CDR3aa: CASRRTSDSSQQYF
CDR3nt: TGTGCCAGCCGACGGACTAGCGACAGTTCCCAGCAGTACTTC

v_gene: TRBV6-5
j_gene: TRBJ2-1
d_gene: .
abundance: .
CDR3aa: CASGLTASSYNEQFF
CDR3nt: TGTGCCAGCGGACTTACGGCCTCCTCCTACAATGAGCAGTTCTTC

v_gene: TRBV18
j_gene: TRBJ1-1
d_gene: .
abundance: .
CDR3aa: CASSPRQVNTEAFF
CDR3nt: TGTGCCAGCTCACCAAGACAGGTGAACACTGAAGCTTTCTTT

v_gene: TRBV7-8
j_gene: TRBJ1-4
d_gene: .
abundance: few
CDR3aa: CASSLVSVGPRGGEDNEKLFF
CDR3nt: TGTGCCAGCAGCTTAGTTTCTGTGGGTCCTAGGGGAGGGGAGGATAATGAAAAACTGTTTTTT

v_gene: TRBV6-5
j_gene: TRBJ2-1
d_gene: .
abundance: .
CDR3aa: CASSKNVAQEQFF
CDR3nt: TGTGCCAGCAGTAAAAATGTAGCGCAAGAGCAGTTCTTC

v_gene: TRBV6-2/TRBV6-3
j_gene: TRBJ1-5
d_gene: .
abundance: .
CDR3aa: CASSYSNMAGARQPQHF
CDR3nt: TGTGCCAGCAGTTACTCGAATATGGCAGGGGCGCGCCAGCCCCAGCATTTT

v_gene: TRBV19
j_gene: TRBJ1-2
d_gene: .
abundance: .
CDR3aa: CASTRGFGGYTF
CDR3nt: TGTGCCAGCACACGGGGTTTCGGAGGCTACACCTTC

v_gene: TRBV7-3
j_gene: TRBJ2-1
d_gene: TRBD2
abundance: .
CDR3aa: CASSSLAGGAPQFF
CDR3nt: TGTGCCAGCAGCTCACTAGCGGGGGGGGCTCCGCAGTTCTTC

v_gene: TRBV28
j_gene: TRBJ2-7
d_gene: TRBD1
abundance: .
CDR3aa: CASSSGTGGKYEQYF
CDR3nt: TGTGCCAGCAGTTCAGGGACAGGGGGCAAATACGAGCAGTACTTC

v_gene: TRBV15
j_gene: TRBJ1-5
d_gene: .
abundance: .
CDR3aa: CATSRGKGASNQPQHF
CDR3nt: TGTGCCACCAGCAGAGGAAAAGGGGCCAGCAATCAGCCCCAGCATTTT

v_gene: TRBV5-1
j_gene: TRBJ1-4
d_gene: TRBD1
abundance: .
CDR3aa: CASSPRPGQGNEKLFF
CDR3nt: TGCGCCAGCAGCCCCCGTCCGGGACAGGGAAATGAAAAACTGTTTTTT

v_gene: TRBV28
j_gene: TRBJ2-1
d_gene: TRBD2
abundance: .
CDR3aa: CASSLAQLAEGEQFF
CDR3nt: TGTGCCAGCAGTTTGGCGCAACTAGCGGAGGGTGAGCAGTTCTTC